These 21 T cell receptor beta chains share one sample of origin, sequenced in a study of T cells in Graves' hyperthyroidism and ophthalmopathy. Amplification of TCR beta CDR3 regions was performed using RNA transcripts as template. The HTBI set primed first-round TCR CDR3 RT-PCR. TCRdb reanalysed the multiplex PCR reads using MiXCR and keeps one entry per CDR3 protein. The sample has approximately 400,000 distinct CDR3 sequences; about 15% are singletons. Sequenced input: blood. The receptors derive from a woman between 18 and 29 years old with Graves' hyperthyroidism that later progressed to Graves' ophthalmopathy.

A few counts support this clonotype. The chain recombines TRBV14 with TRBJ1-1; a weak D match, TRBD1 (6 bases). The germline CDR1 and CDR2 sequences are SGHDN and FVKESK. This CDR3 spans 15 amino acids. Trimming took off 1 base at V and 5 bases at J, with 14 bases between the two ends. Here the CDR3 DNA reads TGTGCCAGCAGCCAAGGTCTAGGGGGATGGACTGAAGCTTTCTTT. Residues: CASSQGLGGWTEAFF.

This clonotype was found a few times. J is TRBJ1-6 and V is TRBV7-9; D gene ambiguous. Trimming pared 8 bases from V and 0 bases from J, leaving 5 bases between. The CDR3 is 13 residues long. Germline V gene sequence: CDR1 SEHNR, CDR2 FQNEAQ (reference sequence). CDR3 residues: CASGSSYNSPLHF. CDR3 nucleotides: TGTGCCAGCGGTAGCTCCTATAATTCACCCCTCCACTTT.

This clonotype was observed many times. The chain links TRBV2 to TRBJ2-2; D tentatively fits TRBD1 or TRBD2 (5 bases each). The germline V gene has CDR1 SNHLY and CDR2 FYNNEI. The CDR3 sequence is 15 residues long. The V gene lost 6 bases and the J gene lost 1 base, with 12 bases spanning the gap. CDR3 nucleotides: TGTGCCAGCAGCTTTACAGGACTGAACACCGGGGAGCTGTTTTTT. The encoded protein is CASSFTGLNTGELFF.

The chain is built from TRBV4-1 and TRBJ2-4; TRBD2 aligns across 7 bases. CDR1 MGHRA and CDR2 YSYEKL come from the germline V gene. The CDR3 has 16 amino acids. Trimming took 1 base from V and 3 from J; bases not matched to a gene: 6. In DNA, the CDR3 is TGCGCCAGCAGCCAAGGGGGGGGGTTGAACAAAAACATTCAGTACTTC. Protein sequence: CASSQGGGLNKNIQYF.

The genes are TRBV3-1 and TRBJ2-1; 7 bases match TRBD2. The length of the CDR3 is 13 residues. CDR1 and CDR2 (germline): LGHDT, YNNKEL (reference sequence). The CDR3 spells CAAGRGGYNEQFF. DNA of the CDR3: TGTGCAGCGGGGAGGGGAGGGTACAATGAGCAGTTCTTC.

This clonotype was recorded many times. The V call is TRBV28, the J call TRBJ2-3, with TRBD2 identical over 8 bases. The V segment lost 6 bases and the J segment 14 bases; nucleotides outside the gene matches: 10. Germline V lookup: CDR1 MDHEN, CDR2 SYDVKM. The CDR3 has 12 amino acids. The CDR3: CASRLKTSVVYF. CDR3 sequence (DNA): TGTGCCAGCAGGTTAAAGACTAGCGTGGTGTATTTT.

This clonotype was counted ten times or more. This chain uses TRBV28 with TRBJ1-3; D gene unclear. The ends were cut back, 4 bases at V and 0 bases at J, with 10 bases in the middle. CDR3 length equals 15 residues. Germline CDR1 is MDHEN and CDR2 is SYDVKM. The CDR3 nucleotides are TGTGCCAGCAGTTACGGACCGTACTCTGGAAACACCATATATTTT. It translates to CASSYGPYSGNTIYF.

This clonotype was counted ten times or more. For the CDR3, the DNA is TGTGCCAGCAAACAAGCCTCGGGGGCAAGGCAGCCCCAGCATTTT. It translates to CASKQASGARQPQHF. The chain carries TRBV27 and TRBJ1-5; a possible D gene is TRBD1 (6 bases). There are 15 residues in the CDR3. Trimming removed 7 bases from V and 7 bases from J, with 20 bases in between. CDR1 and CDR2 from the germline V gene are MNHEY and SMNVEV (reference sequence).

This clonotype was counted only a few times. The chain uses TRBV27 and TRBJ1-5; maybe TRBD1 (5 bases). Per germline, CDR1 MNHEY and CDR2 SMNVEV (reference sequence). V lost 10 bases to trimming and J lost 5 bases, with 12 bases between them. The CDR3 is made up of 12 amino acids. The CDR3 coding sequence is TGTGCCACCGGGCTAGGGGATCAGCCCCAGCATTTT. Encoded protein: CATGLGDQPQHF.

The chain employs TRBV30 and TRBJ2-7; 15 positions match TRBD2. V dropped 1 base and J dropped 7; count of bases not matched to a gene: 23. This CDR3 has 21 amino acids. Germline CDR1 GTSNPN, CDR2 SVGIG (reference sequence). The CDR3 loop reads CAWSGPPLGGRTSGRAREQYF. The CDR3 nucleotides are TGTGCCTGGAGTGGACCCCCTTTAGGCGGAAGGACTAGCGGGAGGGCCCGGGAGCAGTACTTC.

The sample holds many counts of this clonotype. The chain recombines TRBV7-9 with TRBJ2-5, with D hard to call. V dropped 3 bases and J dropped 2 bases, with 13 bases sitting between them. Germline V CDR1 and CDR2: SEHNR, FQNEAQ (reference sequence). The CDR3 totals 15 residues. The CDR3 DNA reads TGTGCCAGCAGCTTTGGGCCACAGCCTCAAGAGACCCAGTACTTC. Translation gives CASSFGPQPQETQYF. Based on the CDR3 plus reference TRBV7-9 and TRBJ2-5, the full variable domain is DTGVSQNPRHKITKRGQNVTFRCDPISEHNRLYWYRQTLGQGPEFLTYFQNEAQLEKSRLLSDRFSAERPKGSFSTLEIQRTEQGDSAMYLCASSFGPQPQETQYFGPGTRLLVL.

As DNA, the CDR3 is TGCAGCGTTTACAGGGATTTCAACTATGGCTACACCTTC. This gives the protein CSVYRDFNYGYTF. V usage is TRBV29-1 and J usage is TRBJ1-2, with D tentatively TRBD1 (6 bases). This CDR3 comprises 13 residues. The V and J ends lost 5 bases and 2 bases respectively, with 12 bases between them. The germline V gene encodes CDR1 SQVTM and CDR2 ANQGSEA. The variable domain in full, with the rest retrieved from reference TRBV29-1 and TRBJ1-2, is SAVISQKPSRDICQRGTSLTIQCQVDSQVTMMFWYRQQPGQSLTLIATANQGSEATYESGFVIDKFPISRPNLTFSTLTVSNMSPEDSSIYLCSVYRDFNYGYTFGSGTRLTVV.

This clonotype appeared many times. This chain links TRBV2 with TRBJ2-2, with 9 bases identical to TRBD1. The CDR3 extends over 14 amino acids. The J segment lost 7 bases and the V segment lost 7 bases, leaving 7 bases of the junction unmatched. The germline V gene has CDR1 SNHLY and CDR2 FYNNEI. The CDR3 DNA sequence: TGTGCCAGCACACAGGGGGCCAAGGACGGGGAGCTGTTTTTT. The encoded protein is CASTQGAKDGELFF. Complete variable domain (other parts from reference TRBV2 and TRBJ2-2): EPEVTQTPSHQVTQMGQEVILRCVPISNHLYFYWYRQILGQKVEFLVSFYNNEISEKSEIFDDQFSVERPDGSNFTLKIRSTKLEDSAMYFCASTQGAKDGELFFGEGSRLTVL.

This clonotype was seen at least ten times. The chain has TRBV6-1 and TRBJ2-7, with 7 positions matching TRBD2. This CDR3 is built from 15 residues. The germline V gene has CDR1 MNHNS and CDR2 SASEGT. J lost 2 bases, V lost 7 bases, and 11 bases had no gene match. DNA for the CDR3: TGTGCCAGCACCCGGAGCGGGACTCCCCCCTACGAGCAGTACTTC. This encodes CASTRSGTPPYEQYF.

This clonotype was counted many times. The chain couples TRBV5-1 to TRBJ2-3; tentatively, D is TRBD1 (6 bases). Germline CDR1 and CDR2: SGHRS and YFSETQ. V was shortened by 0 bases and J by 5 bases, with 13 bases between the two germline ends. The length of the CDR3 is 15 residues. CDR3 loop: CASSLVRRDIDTQYF. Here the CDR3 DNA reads TGCGCCAGCAGCTTGGTACGAAGGGACATAGATACGCAGTATTTT.

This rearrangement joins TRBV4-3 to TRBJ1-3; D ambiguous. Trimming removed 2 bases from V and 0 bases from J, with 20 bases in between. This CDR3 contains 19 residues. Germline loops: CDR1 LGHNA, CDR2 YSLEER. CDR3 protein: CASSQQDRLRAYSGNTIYF. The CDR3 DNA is TGCGCCAGCAGCCAACAGGACCGTTTACGGGCGTACTCTGGAAACACCATATATTTT.

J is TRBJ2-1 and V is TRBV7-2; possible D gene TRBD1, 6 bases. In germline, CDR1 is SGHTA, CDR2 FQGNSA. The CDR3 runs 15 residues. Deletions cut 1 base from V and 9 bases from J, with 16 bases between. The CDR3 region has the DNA TGTGCCAGCAGCTTAGACAGGGTTCCTACGGGTGAGCAGTTCTTC. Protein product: CASSLDRVPTGEQFF.

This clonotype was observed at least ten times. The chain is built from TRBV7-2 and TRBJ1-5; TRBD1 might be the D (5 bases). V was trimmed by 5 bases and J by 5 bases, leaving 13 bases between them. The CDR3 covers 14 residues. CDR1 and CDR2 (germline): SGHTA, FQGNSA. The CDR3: CASSLRVGDQPQHF. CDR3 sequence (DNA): TGTGCCAGCAGCCTCAGGGTAGGAGATCAGCCCCAGCATTTT.

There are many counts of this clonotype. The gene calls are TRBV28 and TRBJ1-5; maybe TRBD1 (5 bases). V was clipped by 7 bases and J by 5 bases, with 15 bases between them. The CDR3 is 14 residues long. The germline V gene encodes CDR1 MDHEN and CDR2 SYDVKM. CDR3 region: CASTAQLQDQPQHF. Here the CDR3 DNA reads TGTGCCAGCACCGCCCAATTACAGGATCAGCCCCAGCATTTT.

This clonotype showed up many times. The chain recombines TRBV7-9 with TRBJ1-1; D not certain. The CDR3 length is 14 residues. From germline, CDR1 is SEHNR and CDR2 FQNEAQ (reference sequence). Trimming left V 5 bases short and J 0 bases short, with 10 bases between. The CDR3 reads CASSPWTVNTEAFF. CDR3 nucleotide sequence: TGTGCCAGCAGCCCCTGGACGGTGAACACTGAAGCTTTCTTT. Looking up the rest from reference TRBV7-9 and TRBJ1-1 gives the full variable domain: DTGVSQNPRHKITKRGQNVTFRCDPISEHNRLYWYRQTLGQGPEFLTYFQNEAQLEKSRLLSDRFSAERPKGSFSTLEIQRTEQGDSAMYLCASSPWTVNTEAFFGQGTRLTVV.

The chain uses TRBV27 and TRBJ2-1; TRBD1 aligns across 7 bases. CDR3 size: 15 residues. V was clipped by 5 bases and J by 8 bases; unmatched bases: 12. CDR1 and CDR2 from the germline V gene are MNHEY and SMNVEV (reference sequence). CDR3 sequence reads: CASSLLPTGPHEQFF. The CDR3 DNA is TGTGCCAGCAGTCTACTCCCGACAGGGCCCCATGAGCAGTTCTTC.